These 32 T cell receptor beta chains were sequenced from one sample in a study of blood T cell repertoires in COVID-19. Measured with immunoSEQ multiplex PCR; TCRdb has only the in-frame clones, and not every one. This table has roughly 150,000 clones, around 83% appearing once. Sequencing was performed on peripheral blood. The receptors here all came from a woman aged 45-60 years with COVID-19, enrolled during active disease.

The chain combines TRBV4-1 with TRBJ2-7, with 7 bases identical to TRBD1. Looked up from germline, CDR1 is MGHRA and CDR2 is YSYEKL. With 1 base clipped from V and 2 bases from J, the junction kept 14 bases outside the gene matches. This CDR3 contains 18 residues. DNA for the CDR3: TGCGCCAGCAGCCAAGCTCGCCTTTGGACAGGCGCGACCTACGAGCAGTACTTC. Translating gives CASSQARLWTGATYEQYF.

This clone was seen a handful of times. V is TRBV4-1 and J is TRBJ1-5, with 10 positions matching TRBD1. The CDR3 sequence is 15 residues long. The V segment lost 0 bases and the J segment 9 bases; nucleotides outside the gene matches: 5. Germline assignment: CDR1 MGHRA and CDR2 YSYEKL. The CDR3 here is CASSQDGQGVWPQHF. The CDR3 nucleotides read TGCGCCAGCAGCCAAGACGGACAGGGGGTCTGGCCCCAGCATTTT.

V usage is TRBV7-6 and J usage is TRBJ2-7; 9 nucleotides match TRBD1. The V segment lost 4 bases and the J segment 1 base; nucleotides outside the gene matches: 8. This CDR3 is built from 16 residues. The V gene's germline CDR1 is SGHVS and CDR2 FNYEAQ. This chain's CDR3 is CASSSGGQGVSYEQYF. The CDR3 region has the DNA TGTGCCAGCAGCTCAGGGGGACAGGGTGTATCCTACGAGCAGTACTTC. Looking up the rest from reference TRBV7-6 and TRBJ2-7 gives the full variable domain: GAGVSQSPRYKVTKRGQDVALRCDPISGHVSLYWYRQALGQGPEFLTYFNYEAQQDKSGLPNDRFSAERPEGSISTLTIQRTEQRDSAMYRCASSSGGQGVSYEQYFGPGTRLTVT.

This chain joins TRBV4-1 and TRBJ1-2; D is possibly TRBD1 (5 bases). CDR1 is MGHRA, CDR2 YSYEKL, per germline. The CDR3 extends over 16 amino acids. Deletions cut 2 bases from V and 4 bases from J, with 17 bases between. For the CDR3, the DNA is TGCGCCAGCAGCCAACTTGCACAGGTGATTAGCTATGGCTACACCTTC. This translates into CASSQLAQVISYGYTF.

The V call is TRBV7-9, the J call TRBJ2-1; the match to TRBD1 covers 10 bases. This CDR3 has 17 amino acids. The V gene's germline CDR1 is SEHNR and CDR2 FQNEAQ (reference sequence). Trimming cost V 5 bases and J 9 bases; bases outside gene matches: 16. Written as DNA, the CDR3 is TGTGCCAGCAGCCGGGGGACAACGACAGGGGGCGCGTTTGAGCAGTTCTTC. Translation: CASSRGTTTGGAFEQFF.

The V gene is TRBV5-8, the J gene TRBJ1-5; D call uncertain. Per the germline V gene, CDR1 is SGHTS and CDR2 is YDEGEE. There are 16 residues in the CDR3. V was clipped by 0 bases and J by 0 bases, with 10 bases between them. The DNA for the CDR3 is TGTGCCAGCAGCTTGGGGGTCGGGAATAGCAATCAGCCCCAGCATTTT. Its protein is CASSLGVGNSNQPQHF. The full variable domain, in which reference TRBV5-8 and TRBJ1-5 provide the parts outside the CDR3, is EAGVTQSPTHLIKTRGQQATLRCSPISGHTSVYWYQQALGLGLQFLLWYDEGEERNRGNFPPRFSGRQFPNYSSELNVNALELEDSALYLCASSLGVGNSNQPQHFGDGTRLSIL.

V gene TRBV7-6 combines with J gene TRBJ2-3, with D tentatively TRBD1 (5 bases). This CDR3 is built from 15 residues. The V and J ends lost 3 bases and 0 bases respectively, with 10 bases between them. CDR1 and CDR2 (germline): SGHVS, FNYEAQ. The CDR3 here is CASSLLDSSTDTQYF. The CDR3, as DNA: TGTGCCAGCAGCTTGTTAGACAGTAGCACAGATACGCAGTATTTT.

The chain has TRBV11-2 and TRBJ2-1; possibly TRBD1 for D (6 bases). Between the trimmed V and J ends, which lost 1 base and 10 bases, there was a span of 20 bases. Germline V gene data show CDR1 as SGHAT and CDR2 as FQNNGV. The CDR3 runs 16 residues. CDR3 sequence reads: CASSLGGGSRYIEQFF. Here the CDR3 DNA reads TGTGCCAGCAGCTTAGGAGGGGGATCTCGGTACATAGAGCAGTTCTTC. Combining the CDR3 with reference TRBV11-2 and TRBJ2-1 gives the whole variable domain EAGVAQSPRYKIIEKRQSVAFWCNPISGHATLYWYQQILGQGPKLLIQFQNNGVVDDSQLPKDRFSAERLKGVDSTLKIQPAKLEDSAVYLCASSLGGGSRYIEQFFGPGTRLTVL.

V and J are TRBV6-5 and TRBJ1-5, with D maybe TRBD1 (6 bases). Germline V gene lookup returns CDR1 MNHEY and CDR2 SVGAGI. The CDR3 contains 14 residues. Trimming took off 8 bases at V and 6 bases at J, with 17 bases between the two ends. CDR3 coding DNA: TGTGCCAGCGGGGCACAGGGAGGGGGTCAGCCCCAGCATTTT. Translating gives CASGAQGGGQPQHF.

V usage is TRBV6-6 and J usage is TRBJ2-2; TRBD1 aligns across 9 bases. With 4 bases clipped from V and 6 bases from J, the junction kept 3 bases outside the gene matches. The CDR3 has 14 amino acids. The germline V gene has CDR1 MNHNY and CDR2 SVGAGI (reference sequence). The chain's CDR3 is CASSFGQGSGELFF. In DNA, the CDR3 is TGTGCCAGCAGTTTCGGACAGGGGTCCGGGGAGCTGTTTTTT.

This chain joins TRBV5-1 and TRBJ1-1; tentative D call: TRBD1 (5 bases). V gave up 0 bases and J gave up 4 bases, with 13 bases separating them. CDR1 is SGHRS, CDR2 YFSETQ, per germline. The CDR3 is made up of 15 amino acids. CDR3 sequence (DNA): TGCGCCAGCAGCTTGGGCGAGGGACTGGTCACTGAAGCTTTCTTT. This translates into CASSLGEGLVTEAFF.

The rearrangement joins TRBV5-5 to TRBJ2-7; D is ambiguous. V was clipped by 0 bases and J by 6 bases, with 13 bases between them. The CDR3 is 14 amino acids. Germline loops: CDR1 SGHKS, CDR2 YYEKEE (reference sequence). DNA of the CDR3: TGTGCCAGCAGCTTGGTGCGACTCATCGGCGAGCAGTACTTC. Translation: CASSLVRLIGEQYF.

This sequence joins TRBV18 and TRBJ2-5, with D unresolved. Germline V gives CDR1 KGHSH, CDR2 LQKENI. V was cut by 0 bases and J by 1 base, with 3 bases left in between. This CDR3 region has 13 residues. DNA of the CDR3: TGTGCCAGCTCACCACCGGCCCAAGAGACCCAGTACTTC. It specifies CASSPPAQETQYF.

This chain uses TRBV12-3 or TRBV12-4 with TRBJ1-2, with 7 bases fitting TRBD1. This CDR3 is built from 13 residues. With V trimmed by 5 bases and J by 6 bases, 6 bases remained unmatched. The CDR3 nucleotides are TGTGCCAGCAGTCAGACAGGGTCGGATGGCTACACCTTC. As protein: CASSQTGSDGYTF.

The chain combines TRBV6-5 with TRBJ1-1; 8 nucleotides match TRBD1. Germline V gene data show CDR1 as MNHEY and CDR2 as SVGAGI. The CDR3 consists of 13 residues. V gave up 7 bases and J gave up 1 base; unmatched junction bases: 2. The CDR3 sequence: CASNDRGNTEAFF. The DNA of the CDR3 is TGTGCCAGCAACGACAGGGGGAACACTGAAGCTTTCTTT.

The rearrangement links TRBV7-9 to TRBJ2-7; D is possibly TRBD1 (6 bases). Deletions cut 5 bases from V and 2 bases from J, with 10 bases between. Germline V gene sequence: CDR1 SEHNR, CDR2 FQNEAQ (reference sequence). This CDR3 is built from 13 residues. The CDR3 DNA reads TGTGCCAGCAGCAGACGGACAGCCTACGAGCAGTACTTC. It translates to CASSRRTAYEQYF. The complete variable domain, with remaining parts taken from reference TRBV7-9 and TRBJ2-7, reads DTGVSQNPRHKITKRGQNVTFRCDPISEHNRLYWYRQTLGQGPEFLTYFQNEAQLEKSRLLSDRFSAERPKGSFSTLEIQRTEQGDSAMYLCASSRRTAYEQYFGPGTRLTVT.

The V and J genes are TRBV6-5 and TRBJ1-5; weak D call: TRBD1 (5 bases). Looked up from germline, CDR1 is MNHEY and CDR2 is SVGAGI. V lost 6 bases, J lost 7 bases, and 13 bases lay in between. The CDR3 contains 13 residues. The CDR3: CASSPSQGQPQHF. The CDR3 nucleotides read TGTGCCAGCAGCCCGAGTCAGGGCCAGCCCCAGCATTTT.

This clone has just a few counts. This sequence joins TRBV29-1 and TRBJ2-4; D ambiguous. Trimming left V 5 bases short and J 0 bases short, with 8 bases between. Germline V gene data show CDR1 as SQVTM and CDR2 as ANQGSEA. The CDR3 runs 13 residues. CDR3 residues: CSVLSVAKNIQYF. The CDR3 DNA follows: TGCAGCGTTCTTTCAGTAGCCAAAAACATTCAGTACTTC.

This chain joins TRBV4-2 and TRBJ2-2; tentatively, D is TRBD1 (6 bases). The CDR3 runs to 15 residues. V gave up 0 bases and J gave up 6 bases, with 11 bases separating them. Looked up from germline, CDR1 is LGHNA and CDR2 is YNFKEQ. CDR3 nucleotide sequence: TGTGCCAGCAGCCAAGATCTCGAGGGGGCCGGGGAGCTGTTTTTT. Translation: CASSQDLEGAGELFF.

The chain carries TRBV24-1 and TRBJ2-7; D might be TRBD2 (6 bases). This CDR3 region has 13 residues. Trimming removed 1 base from V and 4 bases from J, with 7 bases in between. Per the germline V gene, CDR1 is KGHDR and CDR2 is SFDVKD. CDR3 coding DNA: TGTGCCACCAGTGATTTCCGGGGGTACGAGCAGTACTTC. Translating gives CATSDFRGYEQYF.

The chain has TRBV6-6 and TRBJ2-4, with TRBD2 as a possible D gene (6 bases). The CDR3 sequence is 16 residues long. Trimming took off 0 bases at V and 6 bases at J, with 15 bases between the two ends. CDR1 MNHNY and CDR2 SVGAGI come from the germline V gene (reference sequence). CDR3: CASSYSEGASRNIQYF. In DNA, the CDR3 is TGTGCCAGCAGTTACTCGGAGGGAGCTTCCCGAAACATTCAGTACTTC.

V usage is TRBV6-5 and J usage is TRBJ2-7; 10 bases fit TRBD1. Per germline, CDR1 MNHEY and CDR2 SVGAGI. The CDR3 extends over 13 amino acids. V lost 7 bases, J lost 7 bases, and 7 bases stayed unmatched. CDR3 nucleotides: TGTGCCAGCATCGGACAGGGGGGTCGGGAGCAGTACTTC. Translated: CASIGQGGREQYF.

The rearrangement uses TRBV4-1 and TRBJ1-4, with no clear D. CDR3 length equals 15 residues. Trimming stripped 0 bases from V and 9 bases from J, with 14 bases between. Germline assignment: CDR1 MGHRA and CDR2 YSYEKL. This chain's CDR3 is CASSQDTAGPQKLFF. CDR3 bases: TGCGCCAGCAGCCAAGACACCGCGGGCCCCCAAAAACTGTTTTTT.

This CDR3 reads CASSSGGRTGELFF. The CDR3, as DNA: TGTGCCAGCAGCTCAGGGGGCCGAACCGGGGAGCTGTTTTTT. This chain joins TRBV7-3 and TRBJ2-2; 8 bases are shared with TRBD1. The V gene end was trimmed by 4 bases and the J gene end by 5 bases; junction bases not matched to a gene: 3. The V gene's germline CDR1 is SGHTA and CDR2 FQGTGA. The CDR3 sequence is 14 residues long.

The rearrangement links TRBV5-1 to TRBJ2-7; 12 bases agree with TRBD1. The CDR3 totals 15 residues. Germline CDR1 is SGHRS and CDR2 is YFSETQ. J was trimmed by 5 bases and V by 0 bases; bases with no gene match: 3. In DNA, the CDR3 is TGCGCCAGCAGCTTGGCGGGACAGGGGGCGGACGAGCAGTACTTC. It yields the protein CASSLAGQGADEQYF.

This clone showed up just a few times. This rearrangement joins TRBV10-3 to TRBJ2-5, with 11 bases fitting TRBD1. The CDR3 is made up of 16 amino acids. V was clipped by 6 bases and J by 5 bases; unmatched bases: 11. The germline V gene encodes CDR1 ENHRY and CDR2 SYGVKD. Here the CDR3 reads CAIRGGQGAGLETQYF. CDR3 nucleotides: TGTGCCATCAGAGGAGGACAGGGGGCAGGTCTGGAGACCCAGTACTTC.

V is TRBV18 and J is TRBJ2-1, with 9 bases fitting TRBD2. Germline lookup yields CDR1 KGHSH and CDR2 LQKENI. V was pared by 2 bases and J by 4 bases, with 3 bases of the junction left unmatched. This CDR3 has 15 amino acids. CDR3 sequence reads: CASSPVAGGYNEQFF. For the CDR3, the DNA is TGTGCCAGCTCACCAGTTGCGGGGGGGTACAATGAGCAGTTCTTC.

The V gene is TRBV2, the J gene TRBJ2-2; D is perhaps TRBD1 (6 bases). CDR1 is SNHLY and CDR2 is FYNNEI in the germline V gene. V was cut by 2 bases and J by 1 base, with 26 bases left in between. The CDR3 extends over 21 amino acids. The CDR3 sequence: CASSERSERGLLLRNTGELFF. The CDR3, as DNA: TGTGCCAGCAGTGAAAGATCGGAGAGGGGGTTACTGTTACGGAACACCGGGGAGCTGTTTTTT.

This clone showed up just once. V gene TRBV27 combines with J gene TRBJ2-7, with a possible D match to TRBD2 (6 bases). Germline-derived CDR1 and CDR2 are MNHEY and SMNVEV (reference sequence). Trimming took off 6 bases at V and 3 bases at J, with 21 bases between the two ends. This CDR3 is 16 amino acids long. CDR3 DNA sequence: TGTGCCAGCAGCCCCGAGACGGGACTGGGACTCTACGAGCAGTACTTC. This translates into CASSPETGLGLYEQYF.

The chain couples TRBV5-4 to TRBJ2-5; 8 nucleotides agree with TRBD2. The CDR3 loop spans 15 amino acids. V lost 0 bases and J lost 4; bases outside the gene matches: 5. Germline lookup yields CDR1 SGHNT and CDR2 YYREEE (reference sequence). CDR3 sequence: CASSLELAGGETQYF. In nucleotides, the CDR3 is TGTGCCAGCAGCTTGGAGCTAGCGGGTGGAGAGACCCAGTACTTC.

This clone turned up a few times. This sequence joins TRBV18 and TRBJ1-2, with 10 bases identical to TRBD1. J was trimmed by 2 bases and V by 3 bases; bases with no gene match: 3. The CDR3 is made up of 15 amino acids. CDR1 is KGHSH, CDR2 LQKENI, per germline. As DNA, the CDR3 is TGTGCCAGCTCACCGGGACAGGGGCCCAACTATGGCTACACCTTC. It is translated as CASSPGQGPNYGYTF.

The chain carries TRBV19 and TRBJ2-5, with D perhaps matching TRBD2 (5 bases). Looked up from germline, CDR1 is LNHDA and CDR2 is SQIVND (reference sequence). CDR3 length: 13 residues. V lost 4 bases and J 3 bases, leaving 9 bases between the germline ends. DNA for the CDR3: TGTGCCAGTAGTACGGCGGGTAAAGAGACCCAGTACTTC. Protein: CASSTAGKETQYF.